This is a list of T cell receptor beta chains from one sample in a study of blood T cell repertoires in COVID-19. The method was immunoSEQ multiplex PCR; TCRdb's version includes in-frame clones alone and lacks a portion of them. The sample includes roughly 160,000 clones, less than 90% of them seen just once. The sequencing sample was made of peripheral blood. These receptor sequences come from a man in his late teens or twenties with active or convalescent COVID-19. The CDR3 runs from the conserved cysteine through the conserved F or W. Each record gives: clone size, D gene, V gene, J gene, CDR3 DNA, CDR3 protein. The D gene is left open where the match is weak. Clone size is given for some rows only: seen once, a few or many times, or a class if the clone is expanded.

.,TRBD1,TRBV5-1,TRBJ1-2,TGCGCCAGCAGCTTGTTGGGACAGGGAGGCTATGGCTACACCTTC,CASSLLGQGGYGYTF
.,.,TRBV6-2/TRBV6-3,TRBJ1-3,TGTGCCAGCAGCCCTAACAGGAAAATCTCTGGAAACACCATATATTTT,CASSPNRKISGNTIYF
few,TRBD2,TRBV6-5,TRBJ2-7,TGTGCCAGCAGTACCCGGGACTACTACGAGCAGTACTTC,CASSTRDYYEQYF
.,.,TRBV3-1/TRBV3-2,TRBJ2-3,TGTGCCAGCAGCCAACAGACTAGCACAGATACGCAGTATTTT,CASSQQTSTDTQYF
.,.,TRBV21-1,TRBJ1-6,TGTGCCAGCAGCAATAACACGACAGTGAACGGGCCTAAAGTCGGCTACTCCTATAATTCACCCCTCCACTTT,CASSNNTTVNGPKVGYSYNSPLHF
.,TRBD2,TRBV13,TRBJ2-1,TGTGCCAGCAGCTTAGGCTACTCTAGCGGGGGGTACAATGAGCAGTTCTTC,CASSLGYSSGGYNEQFF
.,.,TRBV19,TRBJ1-4,TGTGCCAGTAAGGTACAGGCAACTAATGAAAAACTGTTTTTT,CASKVQATNEKLFF
.,TRBD1,TRBV24-1,TRBJ2-4,TGTGCCACCAGTGAGAGATCAGGGGGCCCCAAAAACATTCAGTACTTC,CATSERSGGPKNIQYF
.,.,TRBV6-5,TRBJ1-1,TGTGCCAGCCGTTTGGGCAGGGGAGGGACTGAAGCTTTCTTT,CASRLGRGGTEAFF
.,TRBD1,TRBV7-2,TRBJ1-1,TGTGCCAGCAGGACAGGGGGTACAACTGAAGCTTTCTTT,CASRTGGTTEAFF
.,TRBD1,TRBV3-1/TRBV3-2,TRBJ2-7,TGTGCCAGCAGCCAAGATCCCCGACTTGGACAGGGGCCGATCCCTTACGAGCAGTACTTC,CASSQDPRLGQGPIPYEQYF
.,TRBD1,TRBV18,TRBJ2-3,TGTGCCAGCTCACCACCGCTAGGGGGCGATACGCAGTATTTT,CASSPPLGGDTQYF
.,TRBD2,TRBV19,TRBJ2-3,TGTGCCAGTAGTATTATACTAGCGGGATCAGATACGCAGTATTTT,CASSIILAGSDTQYF
.,.,TRBV5-1,TRBJ1-1,TGCGCCAGCAGCCCTATTGCCCAACCTACCGGGATGAAGAAGGGTCAGAACACTGAAGCTTTCTTT,CASSPIAQPTGMKKGQNTEAFF
.,TRBD2,TRBV27,TRBJ2-7,TGTGCCAGCAGTTTCGCGACAGAGGGAGGGTCCTACGAGCAGTACTTC,CASSFATEGGSYEQYF
.,TRBD1,TRBV5-6,TRBJ2-5,TGTGCCAGCAGCCGGGACAGGGAGGGAGAGACCCAGTACTTC,CASSRDREGETQYF
.,.,TRBV18,TRBJ2-6,TGTGCCAGCTCACCACAATTCATGACGAGGTCCGGCTCTGGGGCCAACGTCCTGACTTTC,CASSPQFMTRSGSGANVLTF
.,.,TRBV2,TRBJ1-6,TGTGCCAGCAGTGAAGGGCCTCCTCGCTCCTATAATTCACCCCTCCACTTT,CASSEGPPRSYNSPLHF
.,.,TRBV24-1,TRBJ1-1,TGTGCCACGAGGACCGGGGATGAAGCTTTCTTT,CATRTGDEAFF
.,.,TRBV11-3,TRBJ2-1,TGTGCCAGCAGCGGGAGCCGGGAGCTGGCTTACAATGAGCAGTTCTTC,CASSGSRELAYNEQFF
.,.,TRBV6-2/TRBV6-3,TRBJ2-7,TGTGCCAGCAGTGGCCGCCCTTCGTCCGGGACCTACGAGCAGTACTTC,CASSGRPSSGTYEQYF
.,.,TRBV11-2,TRBJ1-2,TGTGCCAGCAGCGCATACGAGGGCTACACCTTC,CASSAYEGYTF
.,TRBD1,TRBV28,TRBJ1-1,TGTGCCAGCAGTTTTACGGCACAGGGGCTGAACACTGAAGCTTTCTTT,CASSFTAQGLNTEAFF
few,TRBD1,TRBV30,TRBJ1-2,TGTGCCTGGAATACACAGGGGGCGCGTGGCTACACCTTC,CAWNTQGARGYTF
once,TRBD1,TRBV6-4,TRBJ1-2,TGTGCCAGCTTCGGACAGGGGCGAGAAATGAGAGGCTACACCTTC,CASFGQGREMRGYTF
once,.,TRBV27,TRBJ2-1,TGTGCCAGCAGTTTATCGCGGGGCTACAATGAGCAGTTCTTC,CASSLSRGYNEQFF
few,.,TRBV6-2/TRBV6-3,TRBJ2-7,TGTGCCAGCAGTTACCAAGAGTACGCCCACTACGAGCAGTACTTC,CASSYQEYAHYEQYF
.,.,TRBV5-1,TRBJ1-2,TGCGCCAGCAGCTTGTTTGCAGAGACAAGTAACTATGGCTACACCTTC,CASSLFAETSNYGYTF
.,.,TRBV29-1,TRBJ1-4,TGCAGCGTTGAATTGGGGAGCGGGGAAAAACTGTTTTTT,CSVELGSGEKLFF
.,.,TRBV27,TRBJ2-7,TGTGCCAGCAGTCCCCTAAATACCGGACACTCTTTCACCTACGAGCAGTACTTC,CASSPLNTGHSFTYEQYF
.,.,TRBV6-2/TRBV6-3,TRBJ1-1,TGTGCCAGCAGTTATACGGGGAACACTGAAGCTTTCTTT,CASSYTGNTEAFF
.,TRBD1,TRBV9,TRBJ1-2,TGTGCCAGCAGCACACCGGGACAGGGAAACTATGGCTACACCTTC,CASSTPGQGNYGYTF
once,.,TRBV3-1/TRBV3-2,TRBJ2-1,TGTGCCAGCAGCCAAGATTTCCAGGGCCCCTACAATGAGCAGTTCTTC,CASSQDFQGPYNEQFF
.,TRBD2,TRBV24-1,TRBJ2-3,TGTGCCACCAGTCCCCAGAGGACTAGCGGGAGGGATAGCACAGATACGCAGTATTTT,CATSPQRTSGRDSTDTQYF
.,TRBD2,TRBV4-1,TRBJ2-3,TGCGCCAGCAGCCTATCCTATCCGGGACTAGCGGGAGGAGATACGCAGTATTTT,CASSLSYPGLAGGDTQYF
.,TRBD1,TRBV5-1,TRBJ1-1,TGCGCCAGCAGCTTTGGACAGGGGCTACGACACACTGAAGCTTTCTTT,CASSFGQGLRHTEAFF
.,.,TRBV12-3/TRBV12-4,TRBJ1-5,TGTGCCAGCCGCGTAGGGGGGGATCAGCCCCAGCATTTT,CASRVGGDQPQHF
.,.,TRBV5-6,TRBJ1-5,TGTGCCAGCAGCTTGGGGGGGAGGACCAATCAGCCCCAGCATTTT,CASSLGGRTNQPQHF
.,TRBD2,TRBV7-6,TRBJ2-3,TGTGCCAGCAGCTTGGACACACTAGCGGGGGGTGCTAGCACAGATACGCAGTATTTT,CASSLDTLAGGASTDTQYF
.,TRBD1,TRBV6-5,TRBJ1-6,TGTGCCAGCAGCCCCACAGGGGTTAATTCACCCCTCCACTTT,CASSPTGVNSPLHF
.,.,TRBV20-1,TRBJ1-6,TGCAGTACGACAGAGAATTCACCCCTCCACTTT,CSTTENSPLHF
once,.,TRBV5-1,TRBJ1-2,TGCGCCAGCAGCTTGGCCGGGGGACCTAACTATGGCTACACCTTC,CASSLAGGPNYGYTF
.,.,TRBV13,TRBJ1-6,TGTGCCAGCAGCTTTGGTAGGGGTCCCTATAATTCACCCCTCCACTTT,CASSFGRGPYNSPLHF
.,.,TRBV7-9,TRBJ1-5,TGTGCCAGCAGCGGTACCGCCGGGAGACCGAATCAGCCCCAGCATTTT,CASSGTAGRPNQPQHF
few,TRBD1,TRBV4-1,TRBJ1-6,TGCGCCAGCAGCCAGTGGACAGGGGCCTCCTATAATTCACCCCTCCACTTT,CASSQWTGASYNSPLHF
.,.,TRBV5-8,TRBJ1-3,TGTGCCAGCACCTATTCAGGTCTTTCTGGAAACACCATATATTTT,CASTYSGLSGNTIYF
.,TRBD2,TRBV7-8,TRBJ2-5,TGTGCCAGCAGCCAGCCGGGACTAGCGGGGGGGCGGTCCGAGACCCAGTACTTC,CASSQPGLAGGRSETQYF
.,.,TRBV10-3,TRBJ1-1,TGTGCCATCAGTGACGAGGCTCGAAGGAACACTGAAGCTTTCTTT,CAISDEARRNTEAFF
.,.,TRBV27,TRBJ2-7,TGTGCCAGCAGTGGACTGAGATCCTACGAGCAGTACTTC,CASSGLRSYEQYF
.,TRBD1,TRBV11-2,TRBJ2-7,TGTGCCAGCAGCTTATTCGACAGGGGTGAATTAGAGCAGTACTTC,CASSLFDRGELEQYF
.,TRBD1,TRBV19,TRBJ1-5,TGTGCCAGTAGTATTACAGGGGTGGCTCAGCCCCAGCATTTT,CASSITGVAQPQHF
.,TRBD1,TRBV11-3,TRBJ2-7,TGTGCCAGGAGAAAGGACAGGGAAGTTTCCTACGAGCAGTACTTC,CARRKDREVSYEQYF
.,.,TRBV7-9,TRBJ1-1,TGTGCCAGCAGCTCCCGGACAGACACTGAAGCTTTCTTT,CASSSRTDTEAFF
.,TRBD1,TRBV11-2,TRBJ2-1,TGTGCCAGCAGCTCCTTGACAGGGGGAAGTCCCTACAATGAGCAGTTCTTC,CASSSLTGGSPYNEQFF
.,.,TRBV9,TRBJ1-6,TGTGCCAGCAGTGCACAGGTCTCGTTGGATTCACCCCTCCACTTT,CASSAQVSLDSPLHF
.,TRBD1,TRBV6-5,TRBJ1-2,TGTGCCAGCAGTTACGGACAGGAAACTAACTATGGCTACACCTTC,CASSYGQETNYGYTF
.,TRBD1,TRBV2,TRBJ1-1,TGTGCCAGCAAATCGAAAATGGCGGCAGGGGGAATGAACACTGAAGCTTTCTTT,CASKSKMAAGGMNTEAFF
few,TRBD2,TRBV3-1/TRBV3-2,TRBJ2-1,TGTGCCAGCAGCCAGGGATCCGGGACTAGCGGCTACAATGAGCAGTTCTTC,CASSQGSGTSGYNEQFF